These 28 T cell receptor beta chains were all obtained from the same sample, sequenced in a study of T-cell reconstitution after alpha-beta-depleted transplantation in children. Using unique molecular identifiers, the investigators prepared the TCRbeta library. TCRdb itself ran the PCR reads through MiXCR, one entry per CDR3 protein. This table holds about 200,000 distinct CDR3 sequences, just under 6.5% found once. Sequences were derived from PBMCs, sampled before TCRalphabeta/CD19-depleted stem cell transplant. These receptor sequences come from a girl under three years old with combined immunodeficiency, due to receive a stem cell transplant.

This clonotype was observed a few times. The V gene is TRBV28, the J gene TRBJ2-7, with 14 bases lining up with TRBD2. J was trimmed by 4 bases and V by 4 bases; bases with no gene match: 9. The CDR3 totals 17 residues. Germline V gene sequence: CDR1 MDHEN, CDR2 SYDVKM. CDR3: CASSSKPGTSGRYEQYF. The CDR3 nucleotides are TGTGCCAGCAGTTCCAAACCCGGGACTAGCGGGAGATACGAGCAGTACTTC.

In its sample, this clonotype was seen many times. This chain uses TRBV29-1 with TRBJ2-1; D uncertain. Germline V gene sequence: CDR1 SQVTM, CDR2 ANQGSEA. CDR3 length: 11 residues. V shed 7 bases and J shed 0 bases, with 4 bases lying between them. CDR3: CSGGSYNEQFF. The CDR3 bases are TGCAGCGGCGGCTCCTACAATGAGCAGTTCTTC.

This clonotype was recorded many times. The chain has TRBV7-9 and TRBJ2-7; TRBD1 is a possible D gene (6 bases). V gave up 5 bases and J gave up 3 bases, with 20 bases separating them. Germline CDR1 and CDR2: SEHNR and FQNEAQ (reference sequence). The CDR3 length is 16 residues. The CDR3 here is CASSTRVSTGSYEQYF. The CDR3, as DNA: TGTGCCAGCAGCACCAGAGTCTCAACAGGGAGCTACGAGCAGTACTTC.

Ten or more counts support this clonotype. The gene calls are TRBV4-2 and TRBJ2-2; 11 nucleotides line up with TRBD2. Germline V lookup: CDR1 LGHNA, CDR2 YNFKEQ. Trimming took 0 bases from V and 0 from J; bases not matched to a gene: 3. The length of the CDR3 is 18 residues. CDR3: CASSQERLAGTNTGELFF. CDR3 DNA: TGTGCCAGCAGCCAAGAGAGACTAGCGGGAACGAACACCGGGGAGCTGTTTTTT.

About this clonotype itself: A read error may explain this, as a much larger clone is one base away. V and J are TRBV30 and TRBJ2-2, with D perhaps matching TRBD2 (5 bases). Germline V gives CDR1 GTSNPN, CDR2 SVGIG (reference sequence). This CDR3 contains 16 residues. The CDR3 reads CVWNGDPHLSTGELFF. The CDR3 nucleotides read TGTGTCTGGAACGGGGATCCCCACTTGTCGACCGGGGAGCTGTTTTTT.

This clonotype has a count of ten or more. V gene TRBV9 combines with J gene TRBJ2-3, with TRBD2 matching over 15 bases. Germline trimming cut 0 bases from V and 1 base from J; bases unmatched to any gene: 0. Germline assignment: CDR1 SGDLS and CDR2 YYNGEE. The CDR3 contains 17 residues. The CDR3 coding sequence is TGTGCCAGCAGCGTAGGGACTAGCGGGGGGGGCACAGATACGCAGTATTTT. This gives the protein CASSVGTSGGGTDTQYF.

This clonotype was recorded many times. The chain combines TRBV11-2 with TRBJ2-6; D is ambiguous. The V end was cut by 0 bases, the J end by 0 bases, with 12 bases between. CDR1 is SGHAT, CDR2 FQNNGV, per germline. The length of the CDR3 is 18 residues. CDR3 sequence: CASSLDLFGLSGANVLTF. For the CDR3, the DNA is TGTGCCAGCAGCTTAGATCTATTCGGTCTCTCTGGGGCCAACGTCCTGACTTTC.

This clonotype was recorded at least ten times. V gene TRBV7-8 combines with J gene TRBJ1-1; D ambiguous. This CDR3 is 14 amino acids long. The V gene's germline CDR1 is SGHVS and CDR2 FQNEAQ. V lost 1 base and J lost 3, with 9 bases in between. The chain's CDR3 is CASSLGAGYTEAFF. In nucleotides, the CDR3 is TGTGCCAGCAGCTTAGGGGCCGGCTACACTGAAGCTTTCTTT.

This clonotype came up many times. The V and J genes are TRBV27 and TRBJ2-4; 8 bases are shared with TRBD1. Germline-derived CDR1 and CDR2 are MNHEY and SMNVEV (reference sequence). The V and J ends lost 8 bases and 8 bases, in that order; junction bases with no gene match: 14. The CDR3 contains 15 residues. The chain's CDR3 is CASRLGQGAGYIQYF. The CDR3 nucleotides are TGTGCCAGCCGACTGGGCCAGGGGGCAGGTTACATTCAGTACTTC.

As for this clonotype: Just one base apart from a much larger clone, this may be a read error. The DNA for the CDR3 is TGCAGCGTCTTGGAGGGTACGCAGTATTTT. Translating gives CSVLEGTQYF. The gene calls are TRBV29-1 and TRBJ2-3, with a tentative D call TRBD2 (6 bases). Germline assignment: CDR1 SQVTM and CDR2 ANQGSEA. This CDR3 has 10 amino acids. V was clipped by 6 bases and J by 8 bases, with 9 bases between them.

Many counts were recorded for this clonotype. The CDR3 protein is CASSGGPETQYF. DNA for the CDR3: TGTGCCAGCAGCGGGGGGCCTGAGACCCAGTACTTC. This rearrangement joins TRBV10-3 to TRBJ2-5; TRBD2 agrees at 9 bases. V shed 10 bases, J shed 5 bases, and the junction held 5 bases outside the gene matches. Germline V lookup: CDR1 ENHRY, CDR2 SYGVKD. The CDR3 has 12 residues.

This clonotype has at least ten counts. The V gene is TRBV12-3 or TRBV12-4, the J gene TRBJ2-1; D ambiguous. This CDR3 region has 16 residues. V lost 4 bases and J lost 5, with 18 bases in between. The CDR3 region is CASSSRTTNGDNEQFF. The CDR3 DNA reads TGTGCCAGCAGTTCCAGGACCACGAACGGCGACAATGAGCAGTTCTTC.

This clonotype was observed many times. This chain uses TRBV5-1 with TRBJ2-1, with 8 bases that match TRBD2. V lost 3 bases and J lost 3; bases outside the gene matches: 17. The CDR3 length is 19 residues. CDR1 and CDR2 from the germline V gene are SGHRS and YFSETQ. In DNA form, the CDR3 reads TGCGCCAGCAGCTCATCCGGGACTAGTGGGAACCTTCTCTACAATGAGCAGTTCTTC. This sequence encodes CASSSSGTSGNLLYNEQFF.

This clonotype was observed many times. The chain links TRBV20-1 to TRBJ1-2, with no clear D. The CDR3 consists of 13 residues. Germline loops: CDR1 DFQATT, CDR2 SNEGSKA (reference sequence). Trimming removed 1 base at V and 1 base at J, with 7 bases between. The CDR3 here is CSARGRHNYGYTF. The CDR3 region has the DNA TGCAGTGCTAGAGGCAGGCATAACTATGGCTACACCTTC.

This clonotype was seen many times. The chain uses TRBV5-6 and TRBJ2-2; 11 nucleotides line up with TRBD2. CDR3 length equals 14 residues. Germline values: CDR1 SGHDT, CDR2 YYEEEE. V gave up 3 bases and J gave up 7 bases; unmatched junction bases: 2. CDR3 nucleotides: TGTGCCAGCAGCTATGGACTAGCGGGCGGGGAGCTGTTTTTT. Amino acids: CASSYGLAGGELFF.

This clonotype was picked up many times. This chain links TRBV7-3 with TRBJ2-1; TRBD2 matches 12 bases. V lost 4 bases to trimming and J lost 2 bases; unmatched junction nucleotides: 3. The germline V gene encodes CDR1 SGHTA and CDR2 FQGTGA. CDR3 length: 16 residues. CDR3 loop: CASSSSGGAPYNEQFF. CDR3 in DNA: TGTGCCAGCAGCTCTAGCGGGGGGGCCCCCTACAATGAGCAGTTCTTC.

This clonotype was counted at least ten times. The J gene is TRBJ2-3, the V gene TRBV20-1, with 10 bases lining up with TRBD1. V shed 7 bases, J shed 5 bases, and the junction held 9 bases outside the gene matches. The CDR3 loop spans 14 amino acids. Looked up from germline, CDR1 is DFQATT and CDR2 is SNEGSKA (reference sequence). The CDR3 reads CSVQHRDRGDTQYF. The CDR3, as DNA: TGCAGTGTCCAACACCGGGACAGGGGAGATACGCAGTATTTT.

This clonotype was detected only a few times. V is TRBV7-9 and J is TRBJ2-5; possible D gene TRBD2, 7 bases. CDR1 SEHNR and CDR2 FQNEAQ come from the germline V gene (reference sequence). The CDR3 sequence is 16 residues long. The germline V and J ends were trimmed by 2 bases and 2 bases, with 15 bases remaining between them. Here the CDR3 reads CASSLIAGAPQETQYF. In DNA form, the CDR3 reads TGTGCCAGCAGCTTAATTGCGGGGGCCCCTCAAGAGACCCAGTACTTC.

Details on this clonotype: Lacking the conserved final phenylalanine or tryptophan, this CDR3 likely reflects a read error. The chain employs TRBV20-1 and TRBJ1-3; D not resolved. The CDR3 runs 17 residues. The V and J ends lost 2 bases and 0 bases respectively, with 17 bases between them. The germline CDR1 and CDR2 sequences are DFQATT and SNEGSKA (reference sequence). The CDR3 DNA reads TGCAGTGCTAGACCAATAACGGGGAGGTCCTCTGGAAACACCATATATTCT. Protein: CSARPITGRSSGNTIYS.

This clonotype came up many times. The V and J genes are TRBV12-3 or TRBV12-4 and TRBJ2-5, with 7 bases fitting TRBD1. J lost 5 bases, V lost 5 bases, and 11 bases had no gene match. The CDR3 loop spans 15 amino acids. The CDR3 bases are TGTGCCAGCAGTACTATCGACAGGGTTCGGGAGACCCAGTACTTC. Translation gives CASSTIDRVRETQYF.

The chain combines TRBV13 with TRBJ1-2; 10 bases match TRBD1. CDR3 length: 16 residues. With 3 bases clipped from V and 8 bases from J, the junction kept 12 bases outside the gene matches. Germline V gene sequence: CDR1 PRHDT, CDR2 FYEKMQ (reference sequence). The CDR3 spells CASSFGDRGPGSGYTF. CDR3 sequence (DNA): TGTGCCAGCAGCTTCGGGGACAGGGGTCCGGGAAGCGGCTACACCTTC.

This clonotype was recorded many times. The chain joins TRBV5-1 to TRBJ2-7, with D unresolved. The germline V gene encodes CDR1 SGHRS and CDR2 YFSETQ. V lost 3 bases and J 5 bases, leaving 9 bases between the germline ends. The CDR3 is made up of 12 amino acids. CDR3 in amino acids: CASSSTSHEQYF. In DNA form, the CDR3 reads TGCGCCAGCAGCTCTACATCGCACGAGCAGTACTTC.

The table lists this clonotype with many counts. The rearrangement uses TRBV14 and TRBJ2-3, with TRBD2 identical over 8 bases. CDR3 length: 14 residues. Germline trimming cut 4 bases from V and 4 bases from J; bases unmatched to any gene: 4. CDR1 is SGHDN, CDR2 FVKESK, per germline. In nucleotides, the CDR3 is TGTGCCAGCAGCCCCGGGGGGGCAGCAGATACGCAGTATTTT. This sequence encodes CASSPGGAADTQYF.

This clonotype was detected ten times or more. The chain employs TRBV4-3 and TRBJ1-6, with 10 bases that match TRBD1. This CDR3 comprises 15 residues. The V segment lost 4 bases and the J segment 6 bases; nucleotides outside the gene matches: 3. The V gene's germline CDR1 is LGHNA and CDR2 YSLEER. CDR3 DNA sequence: TGCGCCAGCAGCCCCGGGACAGGGGTTAATTCACCCCTCCACTTT. Protein: CASSPGTGVNSPLHF.

To note about this clonotype: Possible read error: a much larger clone is one base away. This chain uses TRBV11-3 with TRBJ1-2; perhaps TRBD1 as D (5 bases). Germline values: CDR1 SGHNT, CDR2 YENEEA. The CDR3 totals 17 residues. In DNA form, the CDR3 reads TGTTCCAGCAGCTTATCCTGGACAACCCGAGTTGAGTATGGCTACACCTTC. It specifies CSSSLSWTTRVEYGYTF. Full variable domain (outside the CDR3, taken from reference TRBV11-3 and TRBJ1-2): EAGVVQSPRYKIIEKKQPVAFWCNPISGHNTLYWYLQNLGQGPELLIRYENEEAVDDSQLPKDRFSAERLKGVDSTLKIQPAELGDSAVYLCSSSLSWTTRVEYGYTFGSGTRLTVV.

This clonotype was counted many times. The CDR3 DNA reads as TGTGCCAGCAGCCAGGATCGACTGTTTCAACCCCAGTACTTC. As protein: CASSQDRLFQPQYF. The chain has TRBV3-1 and TRBJ2-5; D gene uncertain. The V gene's germline CDR1 is LGHDT and CDR2 YNNKEL (reference sequence). V lost 3 bases to trimming and J lost 9 bases, with 17 bases between them. The CDR3 loop spans 14 amino acids.

This clonotype was seen ten or more times. V usage is TRBV20-1 and J usage is TRBJ2-5, with D maybe TRBD1 (5 bases). Germline-derived CDR1 and CDR2 are DFQATT and SNEGSKA (reference sequence). V gave up 0 bases and J gave up 3 bases, with 17 bases separating them. CDR3 length: 16 amino acids. The CDR3 sequence is CSARDPPGAQEETQYF. CDR3 nucleotide sequence: TGCAGTGCTAGAGATCCGCCTGGGGCGCAGGAAGAGACCCAGTACTTC.

Ten or more counts support this clonotype. CDR3 sequence (DNA): TGTGCCAGCAGTAAACCCCGGACAGGGCCGAATTCACCCCTCCACTTT. It yields the protein CASSKPRTGPNSPLHF. V and J are TRBV12-3 or TRBV12-4 and TRBJ1-6; 8 bases fit TRBD1. J lost 7 bases, V lost 5 bases, and 10 bases had no gene match. This CDR3 contains 16 residues.